A single T cell receptor beta chain is shown here with its context. Its antigen remains unknown. Each patient relapsed following autologous stem cell transplantation, and prior brentuximab vedotin exposure differed. Reported best responses ranged across complete response, partial response or progressive disease. Generated by immunoSEQ multiplex PCR, the TCRdb table keeps only in-frame clones and is missing some. The profile shows 100,000 to 120,000 clones, roughly nine tenths of them singletons. Per germline, CDR1 MNHEY and CDR2 SVGAGI. V lost 2 bases and J 7 bases, leaving 11 bases between the germline ends. The CDR3 consists of 13 residues. This entry comes from a study of PD-1 blockade in classical Hodgkin lymphoma. The study, taken as a whole, reports: Diminished baseline TCR diversity has been reported in newly diagnosed patients relative to healthy donors. For complete responders, baseline diversity was comparable to that of newly diagnosed patients. By C4D1, diversity of CD4+ TCRs had risen significantly, whereas that of CD8+ TCRs had not.

The V gene is TRBV6-5, the J gene TRBJ1-1; TRBD1 is a possible D gene (6 bases). The receptor was isolated from a human donor with classical Hodgkin lymphoma. The sample in question was peripheral blood mononuclear cells (PBMCs), obtained before the second cycle of nivolumab. CDR3 loop: CASSYDRSNEAFF. The CDR3 DNA is TGTGCCAGCAGTTACGACAGGAGCAATGAAGCTTTCTTT.